The 32 T cell receptor beta chains below were found in one sample sequenced in a study of CD8 T cells in ankylosing spondylitis. One entry per CDR3 protein results from TCRdb running MiXCR on the 5' RACE reads. The table lists fewer than 650,000 distinct CDR3 sequences, roughly 13% of them singletons, with over 6.5% in the top ten. No antigens are known for them. The study's findings and limits: Typical of ankylosing spondylitis blood, it appeared, was a TCR beta motif of eight highly homologous variants.

The sample comprised blood, either unsorted or a sorted T cell fraction (not recorded which). The source of these receptors is a male donor with ankylosing spondylitis.

This clonotype was found a few times. V is TRBV20-1 and J is TRBJ1-4; D unclear. This CDR3 has 12 amino acids. V shed 4 bases and J shed 0 bases, with 3 bases lying between them. CDR1 DFQATT and CDR2 SNEGSKA come from the germline V gene (reference sequence). The CDR3 bases are TGCAGTGCTAAGCCAACTAATGAAAAACTGTTTTTT. It translates to CSAKPTNEKLFF.

This clonotype was picked up many times. The chain joins TRBV3-1 to TRBJ2-1, with TRBD1 matching 7 bases. In germline, CDR1 is LGHDT, CDR2 YNNKEL (reference sequence). The CDR3 runs to 11 residues. Trimming removed 8 bases from V and 7 bases from J; junction bases left unmatched: 2. The DNA for the CDR3 is TGTGCCAGCTCGGACAGGAATGAGCAGTTCTTC. Protein: CASSDRNEQFF.

This clonotype has more than one count but fewer than ten. This sequence joins TRBV29-1 and TRBJ1-1; TRBD1 is a possible D gene (6 bases). V was pared by 3 bases and J by 5 bases, with 19 bases between. CDR3 size: 15 residues. In germline, CDR1 is SQVTM, CDR2 ANQGSEA. This CDR3 is CSVEPGAPGVTEAFF. The CDR3 region has the DNA TGCAGCGTTGAGCCGGGGGCGCCGGGGGTTACTGAAGCTTTCTTT.

This clonotype was counted only a few times. The chain couples TRBV11-1 to TRBJ2-1, with 13 bases fitting TRBD2. This CDR3 contains 19 residues. Germline loops: CDR1 SGHAT, CDR2 FQDESV (reference sequence). The ends lost 6 bases at V and 4 bases at J; junction bases unmatched: 15. CDR3 protein: CASRRGTSGNFVGYNEQFF. CDR3 coding DNA: TGTGCCAGCAGACGGGGGACTAGCGGGAATTTCGTTGGATACAATGAGCAGTTCTTC.

This clonotype was counted between two and nine times. The chain is built from TRBV5-5 and TRBJ2-2, with D possibly being TRBD1 or TRBD2 (6 bases each). Trimming shortened V by 5 bases and J by 0 bases, and 14 bases separated the two germline ends. The CDR3 extends over 16 amino acids. CDR1 and CDR2 from the germline V gene are SGHKS and YYEKEE (reference sequence). The CDR3 region is CASRSMGGANTGELFF. The CDR3, as DNA: TGTGCCAGCAGGTCCATGGGGGGCGCGAACACCGGGGAGCTGTTTTTT.

DNA for the CDR3: TGTGCCACCGCAGGCTATACAGGGTCAAGCAATCAGCCCCAGCATTTT. Encoded protein: CATAGYTGSSNQPQHF. The chain uses TRBV2 and TRBJ1-5; TRBD1 might be the D (6 bases). From germline, CDR1 is SNHLY and CDR2 FYNNEI. V lost 10 bases and J lost 1, with 20 bases in between. This CDR3 is 16 amino acids long.

This clonotype was detected ten times or more. The chain employs TRBV4-2 and TRBJ2-7, with 10 bases lining up with TRBD2. CDR1 LGHNA and CDR2 YNFKEQ come from the germline V gene. This CDR3 spans 14 amino acids. V trimming: 3 bases; J trimming: 6 bases; junction bases outside the gene matches: 5. CDR3 nucleotide sequence: TGTGCCAGCAGCCAGAGGGGACTAGCGTCCGAGCAGTACTTC. Its protein product is CASSQRGLASEQYF.

This chain joins TRBV10-3 and TRBJ2-2, with TRBD2 matching over 8 bases. The germline CDR1 and CDR2 sequences are ENHRY and SYGVKD. The CDR3 is 16 residues long. V gave up 5 bases and J gave up 5 bases; unmatched junction bases: 10. CDR3 protein: CAISHLVKRETGELFF. As DNA, the CDR3 is TGTGCCATCAGTCACTTAGTCAAGCGGGAGACCGGGGAGCTGTTTTTT.

V is TRBV12-3 or TRBV12-4 and J is TRBJ1-1; D unclear. The CDR3 extends over 13 amino acids. V was trimmed by 3 bases and J by 2 bases, leaving 7 bases between them. For the CDR3, the DNA is TGTGCCAGCAGTTTCCCGGATAACACTGAAGCTTTCTTT. Translation: CASSFPDNTEAFF.

This clonotype was seen only a few times. The V gene is TRBV2, the J gene TRBJ2-2; 7 bases line up with TRBD1. Trimming at V came to 6 bases and at J to 1 base, leaving 2 bases not matched to a gene. The V gene's germline CDR1 is SNHLY and CDR2 FYNNEI. The CDR3 extends over 14 amino acids. CDR3 coding DNA: TGTGCCAGCAGGGACAGGCTGAACACCGGGGAGCTGTTTTTT. It yields the protein CASRDRLNTGELFF. Filled out from reference TRBV2 and TRBJ2-2, the complete variable domain reads EPEVTQTPSHQVTQMGQEVILRCVPISNHLYFYWYRQILGQKVEFLVSFYNNEISEKSEIFDDQFSVERPDGSNFTLKIRSTKLEDSAMYFCASRDRLNTGELFFGEGSRLTVL.

This chain joins TRBV20-1 and TRBJ2-3; weak D call: TRBD2 (6 bases). Per germline, CDR1 DFQATT and CDR2 SNEGSKA (reference sequence). The CDR3 has 12 residues. V was pared by 5 bases and J by 2 bases, with 8 bases between. The CDR3 loop is CSAWTITDTQYF. For the CDR3, the DNA is TGCAGTGCTTGGACTATCACAGATACGCAGTATTTT.

This clonotype was detected a few times. The chain couples TRBV29-1 to TRBJ1-1; D is unclear. The CDR3 runs 11 residues. V was shortened by 4 bases and J by 1 base, with 4 bases between the two germline ends. Per germline, CDR1 SQVTM and CDR2 ANQGSEA. The CDR3 sequence: CSVVTNTEAFF. In DNA form, the CDR3 reads TGCAGCGTTGTAACGAACACTGAAGCTTTCTTT.

The chain couples TRBV12-3 or TRBV12-4 to TRBJ1-1; D is undetermined. V gave up 4 bases and J gave up 3 bases, with 12 bases separating them. This CDR3 is built from 14 residues. CDR3 in amino acids: CASSYGQIDTEAFF. CDR3 coding DNA: TGTGCCAGCAGTTATGGGCAAATTGACACTGAAGCTTTCTTT.

This clonotype has a handful of counts. For the CDR3, the DNA is TGCGCCAGCAGCAAAGGGACGGCTGCGGCTAATGAAAAACTGTTTTTT. Residues: CASSKGTAAANEKLFF. The chain is built from TRBV5-1 and TRBJ1-4, with a possible D match to TRBD1 (5 bases). Germline V gene data show CDR1 as SGHRS and CDR2 as YFSETQ. Trimming shortened V by 4 bases and J by 3 bases, and 16 bases separated the two germline ends. This CDR3 region has 16 residues.

The chain is built from TRBV7-2 and TRBJ1-1; the match to TRBD1 covers 10 bases. V gave up 2 bases and J gave up 4 bases; unmatched junction bases: 4. This CDR3 region has 15 residues. The germline gives CDR1 SGHTA, CDR2 FQGNSA. This chain's CDR3 is CASSLLGDRGTEAFF. The DNA of the CDR3 is TGTGCCAGCAGCTTATTAGGGGACAGGGGCACTGAAGCTTTCTTT.

V is TRBV18 and J is TRBJ2-1, with 11 positions matching TRBD2. V dropped 0 bases and J dropped 7; count of bases not matched to a gene: 8. CDR3 length: 17 amino acids. Germline V lookup: CDR1 KGHSH, CDR2 LQKENI. The CDR3 protein is CASSPPTTSGIVNEQFF. The DNA of the CDR3 is TGTGCCAGCTCACCACCCACGACTAGCGGGATCGTGAATGAGCAGTTCTTC.

The chain uses TRBV24-1 and TRBJ2-1; 9 bases fit TRBD1. Trimming at V came to 4 bases and at J to 8 bases, leaving 11 bases not matched to a gene. Per germline, CDR1 KGHDR and CDR2 SFDVKD. This CDR3 spans 16 amino acids. The CDR3 loop reads CATSDMDRGPSHEQFF. CDR3 DNA: TGTGCCACCAGTGACATGGACAGGGGACCTTCGCATGAGCAGTTCTTC.

This rearrangement joins TRBV5-1 to TRBJ2-1, with D hard to call. V gave up 1 base and J gave up 9 bases, with 5 bases separating them. This CDR3 has 11 residues. CDR1 is SGHRS and CDR2 is YFSETQ in the germline V gene. The CDR3 coding sequence is TGCGCCAGCAGCTTGTACGGTGAGCAGTTCTTC. It translates to CASSLYGEQFF. Combining the CDR3 with reference TRBV5-1 and TRBJ2-1 gives the whole variable domain KAGVTQTPRYLIKTRGQQVTLSCSPISGHRSVSWYQQTPGQGLQFLFEYFSETQRNKGNFPGRFSGRQFSNSRSEMNVSTLELGDSALYLCASSLYGEQFFGPGTRLTVL.

The rearrangement links TRBV20-1 to TRBJ2-7; 7 bases are shared with TRBD1. The CDR3 contains 15 residues. Germline values: CDR1 DFQATT, CDR2 SNEGSKA (reference sequence). Germline trimming cut 6 bases from V and 0 bases from J; bases unmatched to any gene: 11. Here the CDR3 reads CSAPNPRQGSYEQYF. Written as DNA, the CDR3 is TGCAGTGCGCCCAATCCGAGACAGGGCTCCTACGAGCAGTACTTC.

This clonotype occurred a few times. Here the CDR3 DNA reads TGTGCCAGCAGTTCGAAAATAGCCAAAAACATTCAGTACTTC. This sequence encodes CASSSKIAKNIQYF. The rearrangement uses TRBV25-1 and TRBJ2-4; D is ambiguous. V gave up 5 bases and J gave up 0 bases, with 8 bases separating them. CDR1 and CDR2 (germline): MGHDK, SYGVNS. The CDR3 consists of 14 residues.

The chain combines TRBV29-1 with TRBJ2-4; D is unresolved. Germline CDR1 and CDR2: SQVTM and ANQGSEA. Trimming left V 6 bases short and J 9 bases short, with 15 bases between. This CDR3 has 12 amino acids. This CDR3 reads CSVASLWSIQYF. CDR3 coding DNA: TGCAGCGTGGCCTCCCTTTGGAGCATTCAGTACTTC.

Ten or more counts support this clonotype. The chain carries TRBV7-2 and TRBJ2-1, with 8 bases that match TRBD2. The trim removed 1 base at V and 5 bases at J, leaving 10 bases unmatched. Per germline, CDR1 SGHTA and CDR2 FQGNSA. The CDR3 totals 17 residues. CDR3 DNA sequence: TGTGCCAGCAGCTTAGGGGGGACTAGTTACCCGAACAATGAGCAGTTCTTC. Its translation is CASSLGGTSYPNNEQFF.

This chain links TRBV5-1 with TRBJ1-4, with a possible D match to TRBD1 (5 bases). Per the germline V gene, CDR1 is SGHRS and CDR2 is YFSETQ. The CDR3 is 15 residues long. Trimming stripped 0 bases from V and 0 bases from J, with 6 bases between. The CDR3 loop is CASSLATATNEKLFF. The CDR3 DNA follows: TGCGCCAGCAGCTTGGCGACAGCAACTAATGAAAAACTGTTTTTT.

Many counts were recorded for this clonotype. The rearrangement links TRBV20-1 to TRBJ1-4, with TRBD1 matching over 9 bases. This CDR3 has 15 amino acids. V dropped 6 bases and J dropped 6; count of bases not matched to a gene: 11. Germline values: CDR1 DFQATT, CDR2 SNEGSKA (reference sequence). The CDR3 loop reads CSAPTLGQGDEKLFF. CDR3 nucleotide sequence: TGCAGTGCACCGACGTTGGGACAGGGTGATGAAAAACTGTTTTTT.

This clonotype has more than one count but fewer than ten. The chain employs TRBV20-1 and TRBJ1-2; D perhaps matches TRBD1 (6 bases). Germline CDR1 and CDR2: DFQATT and SNEGSKA (reference sequence). This CDR3 is 14 amino acids long. The V end lost 6 bases, the J end lost 0 bases, and 14 bases lay between the germline ends. The DNA for the CDR3 is TGCAGTGCACCCCCGACAGGAGCTAACTATGGCTACACCTTC. Protein product: CSAPPTGANYGYTF.

This clonotype was seen ten or more times. This chain connects TRBV6-2 or TRBV6-3 to TRBJ2-1, with 7 positions matching TRBD1. This CDR3 has 13 residues. J lost 6 bases, V lost 7 bases, and 6 bases had no gene match. Germline CDR1 and CDR2: MNHEY and SVGEGT. CDR3 nucleotides: TGTGCCAGCAAACCCGGGACAGTCAATGAGCAGTTCTTC. As protein: CASKPGTVNEQFF.

The chain links TRBV27 to TRBJ1-3, with a weak D call TRBD1 (6 bases). Trimming stripped 5 bases from V and 0 bases from J, with 14 bases between. CDR1 is MNHEY, CDR2 SMNVEV, per germline (reference sequence). CDR3 length equals 16 residues. The CDR3 protein is CASSPLTGISGNTIYF. The CDR3 nucleotides read TGTGCCAGCAGTCCGTTGACAGGCATCTCTGGAAACACCATATATTTT.

The chain joins TRBV6-1 to TRBJ1-1; a possible D gene is TRBD1 (6 bases). Per germline, CDR1 MNHNS and CDR2 SASEGT. This CDR3 comprises 17 residues. V dropped 5 bases and J dropped 0 bases, with 19 bases sitting between them. The CDR3 is CASSRPTGQSMNTEAFF. The CDR3 region has the DNA TGTGCCAGCAGTCGACCCACCGGACAGAGCATGAACACTGAAGCTTTCTTT.

This chain links TRBV7-9 with TRBJ1-4; 9 bases are shared with TRBD1. CDR3 length: 15 residues. The V segment lost 4 bases and the J segment 5 bases; nucleotides outside the gene matches: 5. Germline CDR1 and CDR2: SEHNR and FQNEAQ (reference sequence). DNA of the CDR3: TGTGCCAGCAGCTCAGGACAGGGGCTAAATGAAAAACTGTTTTTT. Translation gives CASSSGQGLNEKLFF. The full variable domain, completed using reference TRBV7-9 and TRBJ1-4, is DTGVSQNPRHKITKRGQNVTFRCDPISEHNRLYWYRQTLGQGPEFLTYFQNEAQLEKSRLLSDRFSAERPKGSFSTLEIQRTEQGDSAMYLCASSSGQGLNEKLFFGSGTQLSVL.

This chain uses TRBV7-9 with TRBJ2-7, with 10 nucleotides matching TRBD2. The CDR3 totals 14 residues. The J segment lost 4 bases and the V segment lost 8 bases, leaving 8 bases of the junction unmatched. CDR1 is SEHNR and CDR2 is FQNEAQ in the germline V gene (reference sequence). In DNA form, the CDR3 reads TGTGCCAGCGAAGCGGGAGGGAGAGGGTACGAGCAGTACTTC. Its translation is CASEAGGRGYEQYF.

The genes are TRBV5-1 and TRBJ2-5, with D maybe TRBD2 (5 bases). The CDR3 has 13 residues. CDR1 and CDR2 from the germline V gene are SGHRS and YFSETQ. Trimming shortened V by 4 bases and J by 5 bases, and 12 bases separated the two germline ends. The chain's CDR3 is CASSVEGAETQYF. CDR3 sequence (DNA): TGCGCCAGCAGCGTCGAGGGCGCGGAGACCCAGTACTTC.

The table lists this clonotype with a few counts. The V gene is TRBV20-1, the J gene TRBJ2-6; possible D gene TRBD1, 6 bases. Trimming removed 5 bases from V and 1 base from J, with 12 bases in between. The CDR3 is 15 amino acids. CDR1 and CDR2 (germline): DFQATT, SNEGSKA (reference sequence). CDR3 nucleotides: TGCAGTGCTCCTAAAGACAGGTCTGGGGCCAACGTCCTGACTTTC. Translation: CSAPKDRSGANVLTF.